The T cell receptor beta chain described here comes from a study of blood T cell repertoires in COVID-19. Study overall: T cells, B-cell-depleted T cells, or PBMCs provided the cDNA or gDNA that served as material.

Notes on this clone: The sample carries other DNA sequences with the same CDR3.

V was cut by 6 bases and J by 3 bases, with 8 bases left in between. This CDR3 spans 12 amino acids. The germline V gene encodes CDR1 MDHEN and CDR2 SYDVKM. In the authors' workflow: Scientists estimated how many nucleated cells there were by amplifying reference gene primers. Clones were read by immunoSEQ multiplex PCR, and TCRdb kept only the in-frame ones, dropping some. The V and J calls and clone size come from that table; D and trimming were worked out from the DNA. The sample holds a few hundred thousand clones, more than 80% seen once. The V gene is TRBV28, the J gene TRBJ1-2, with a tentative D call TRBD1 (6 bases). The clonotype was recovered from a young man who had recovered from COVID-19. Sequenced: PBMCs or T cells enriched from blood (not recorded which). DNA for the CDR3: TGTGCCAGCAGGAGGACAGACTATGGCTACACCTTC. It codes for CASRRTDYGYTF.